This T cell receptor (beta chain) came from a study of CD8 T cells in ankylosing spondylitis. Notes on the study in general: Among TCR beta sequences, a motif of under 10 highly homologous variants appeared characteristic of ankylosing spondylitis blood. Earlier reports found some motif variants in synovial fluid and blood in reactive arthritis.

Each CDR3 protein is one row after TCRdb ran MiXCR on the 5' RACE reads. The top ten clones hold 3% to 4.5% of a sample with about 500,000 distinct CDR3 sequences, approximately 5.3% of them seen once. There are many counts of this clonotype. As yet, its antigen is unknown. CDR1 is SGHRS and CDR2 is YFSETQ in the germline V gene. The CDR3 has 15 amino acids. V was pared by 0 bases and J by 6 bases, with 5 bases of the junction left unmatched. This sequence was found in a male donor with ankylosing spondylitis. Input material: blood, either unsorted or a sorted T cell fraction (not recorded which). The gene calls are TRBV5-1 and TRBJ2-1; 8 nucleotides agree with TRBD2. CDR3 in amino acids: CASSLAPSGSNEQFF. CDR3 sequence (DNA): TGCGCCAGCAGCTTGGCCCCTAGCGGGTCCAATGAGCAGTTCTTC.